These T cell receptor beta chains were read from a single sample in a study of cytomegalovirus exposure and HLA in healthy donors. Repertoires were generated with immunoSEQ multiplex PCR, while TCRdb's copy carries only in-frame clones and drops some. The sample lists around 110,000 clones; 65% to 80% were seen once. What was sequenced was PBMCs. The receptors derive from a man younger than 40 in good health and CMV-seropositive. Both conserved end residues are part of each CDR3. Fields, in order: clone size, D gene, J gene, V gene, CDR3 DNA, CDR3 protein. D genes are given only for firm matches. The size field is filled for only some rows; it gives once, few, many or a size class.

>once|TRBD1|TRBJ2-7|TRBV7-9
TGTGCCAGCAGCACTGGACAGGGGGCGCCCGAGCAGTACTTC
CASSTGQGAPEQYF
>-|TRBD2|TRBJ2-7|TRBV11-2
TGTGCCAGCAGCTTATTGGTTTTAGCGGGGGTGAATGAGCAGTACTTC
CASSLLVLAGVNEQYF
>-|TRBD2|TRBJ2-3|TRBV5-6
TGTGCCAGCAGCTTCCTCCGACTAGCGGGGGGGGATACGCAGTATTTT
CASSFLRLAGGDTQYF
>-|-|TRBJ2-2|TRBV7-9
TGTGCCAGCAGCTTGTGGGGCGACACCGGGGAGCTGTTTTTT
CASSLWGDTGELFF
>-|-|TRBJ1-5|TRBV28
TGTGCCAGCAGTCAGGGGAGCAATCAGCCCCAGCATTTT
CASSQGSNQPQHF
>-|-|TRBJ1-1|TRBV19
TGTGCCAGTATCGAAAGGGGCGGCACTGAAGCTTTCTTT
CASIERGGTEAFF
>many|-|TRBJ1-1|TRBV11-3
TGTGCCAGCAGCGCCGGTGTGAACACTGAAGCTTTCTTT
CASSAGVNTEAFF
>few|-|TRBJ2-1|TRBV27
TGTGCCAGCAGTTTGGAAGCGCCCTACAATGAGCAGTTCTTC
CASSLEAPYNEQFF
>-|-|TRBJ2-2|TRBV2
TGTGCCAGCAGTGAAGATAGCGTCGGCACCGGGGAGCTGTTTTTT
CASSEDSVGTGELFF
>-|TRBD1|TRBJ1-1|TRBV7-6
TGTGCCAGCAGCTTAACCTTAATACAGGGGATGAACACTGAAGCTTTCTTT
CASSLTLIQGMNTEAFF
>few|-|TRBJ2-7|TRBV9
TGTGCCAGCAGCGCCCGGGACAACTACGAGCAGTACTTC
CASSARDNYEQYF
>few|-|TRBJ1-2|TRBV7-9
TGTGCCAGCACAGATAACTATGGCTACACCTTC
CASTDNYGYTF
>-|TRBD1|TRBJ1-1|TRBV28
TGTGCCAGCAGTCCCCAGACAGGGCGTGAAGCTTTCTTT
CASSPQTGREAFF
>-|TRBD1|TRBJ1-1|TRBV6-1
TGTGCCAGCAGCCTTAGGGTGGGACAGGGTGAAGCTTTCTTT
CASSLRVGQGEAFF
>once|-|TRBJ2-7|TRBV6-5
TGTGCCAGCAGTCCAGGAACCTACGAGCAGTACTTC
CASSPGTYEQYF
>-|-|TRBJ2-3|TRBV30
TGTGCCTGGAGCGAGGCATATACAGATACGCAGTATTTT
CAWSEAYTDTQYF
>once|TRBD1|TRBJ1-5|TRBV7-9
TGTTCCAGCAGCCCCACAGCTGGGGACACAGGGGCAGGTCAGCCCCAGCATTTT
CSSSPTAGDTGAGQPQHF
>-|-|TRBJ1-5|TRBV7-2
TGTGCCAGCAGCTTAGGGGGGGGCCGGGGCAATCAGCCCCAGCATTTT
CASSLGGGRGNQPQHF
>few|-|TRBJ1-5|TRBV18
TGTGCCAGCTCCCTAGCTAGACAGGTGGGGAATCAGCCCCAGCATTTT
CASSLARQVGNQPQHF
>once|-|TRBJ2-3|TRBV4-3
TGCGCCAGCAGCCAAGAGAGGCCCCTGGTCAGACAGCCCACAGATACGCAGTATTTT
CASSQERPLVRQPTDTQYF
>-|-|TRBJ2-7|TRBV5-6
TGTGCCAGCAGCTTGGGGGCAGGGGCTATGTACGAGCAGTACTTC
CASSLGAGAMYEQYF
>few|-|TRBJ1-1|TRBV27
TGTGCCAGCAGTCCCTCCGGGAACACTGAAGCTTTCTTT
CASSPSGNTEAFF